This T cell receptor (beta chain) was identified during a study of blood T cell repertoires in COVID-19. Across the whole study: In each case, the material was cDNA or gDNA derived from T cells, B-cell-depleted T cells, or PBMCs.

Original methodology: Reference gene primers were amplified, and this amplification served to estimate nucleated cell counts. Using immunoSEQ multiplex PCR, the repertoire was profiled, and TCRdb retains in-frame clones only, with some absent. D and trimming were read from the DNA, whereas the V and J calls and clone size are those reported in that table. The table lists about 180,000 clones, about 81% of them singletons. Seattle's cohort entered during active infection and was followed longitudinally. Germline V CDR1 and CDR2: MNHEY, SMNVEV (reference sequence). This CDR3 is 15 amino acids long. After removal of 5 bases from V and 3 bases from J, the junction contained 9 bases not matched to a gene.

The sequencing sample was made of peripheral blood. The chain couples TRBV27 to TRBJ1-1, with 7 bases aligning to TRBD1. This sequence originates from a woman older than 75 with COVID-19, enrolled during active disease. In DNA, the CDR3 is TGTGCCAGCAGTCCCCGGACAGGTCGACACACTGAAGCTTTCTTT. Its translation is CASSPRTGRHTEAFF.